This TCR beta chain was profiled in a study of T cells in Graves' hyperthyroidism and ophthalmopathy. Overall study: The authors collected peripheral blood at initial diagnosis, before any treatment. Findings of the study overall: Researchers found most expanded thyroid clonotypes above 0.001 in blood as well.

Calling Graves' hyperthyroidism stable meant ophthalmopathy did not progress within 18 months. The source of the PBMCs was 8 to 10 ml of fresh peripheral blood. RNA transcripts yielded amplified TCR beta CDR3 regions. During a first-round RT-PCR of the TCR CDR3, the HTBI primer set was used. One entry per CDR3 protein, called by TCRdb with MiXCR from the multiplex PCR reads. The data hold roughly 380,000 distinct CDR3 sequences, with 19% observed a single time. In its sample, this clonotype was seen many times. Antigen: not known. The CDR3 spans 13 residues. In germline, CDR1 is GTSNPN, CDR2 SVGIG (reference sequence). The ends were cut back, 2 bases at V and 3 bases at J, with 11 bases in the middle.

The chain is built from TRBV30 and TRBJ2-7; D is undetermined. The source material was blood. The TCR comes from a woman between 18 and 29 years old with Graves' hyperthyroidism. The CDR3 loop is CAWSRAILYEQYF. The CDR3 DNA follows: TGTGCCTGGAGTCGGGCTATCCTCTACGAGCAGTACTTC.